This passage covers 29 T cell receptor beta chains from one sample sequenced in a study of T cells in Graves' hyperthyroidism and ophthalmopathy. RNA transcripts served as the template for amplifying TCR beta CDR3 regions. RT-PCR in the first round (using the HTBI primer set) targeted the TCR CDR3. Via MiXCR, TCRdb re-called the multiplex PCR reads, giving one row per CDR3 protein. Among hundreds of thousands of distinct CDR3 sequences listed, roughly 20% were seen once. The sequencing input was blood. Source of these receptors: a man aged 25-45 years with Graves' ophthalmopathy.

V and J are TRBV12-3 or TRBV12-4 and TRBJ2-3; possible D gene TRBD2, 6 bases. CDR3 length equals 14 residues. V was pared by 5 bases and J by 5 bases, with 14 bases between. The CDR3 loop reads CASSPRERRDTQYF. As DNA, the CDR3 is TGTGCCAGCAGTCCCCGGGAGAGGAGAGATACGCAGTATTTT.

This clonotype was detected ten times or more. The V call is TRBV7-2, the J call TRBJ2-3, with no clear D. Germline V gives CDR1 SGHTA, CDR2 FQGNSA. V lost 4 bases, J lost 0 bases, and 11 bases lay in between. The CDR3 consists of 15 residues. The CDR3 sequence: CASSSPGVSTDTQYF. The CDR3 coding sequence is TGTGCCAGCAGCTCCCCGGGCGTTAGCACAGATACGCAGTATTTT.

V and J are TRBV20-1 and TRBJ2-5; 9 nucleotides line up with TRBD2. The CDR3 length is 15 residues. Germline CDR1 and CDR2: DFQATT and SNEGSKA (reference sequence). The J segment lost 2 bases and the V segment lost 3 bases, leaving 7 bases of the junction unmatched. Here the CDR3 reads CSASKGGRGQETQYF. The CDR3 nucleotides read TGCAGTGCTAGTAAAGGCGGGAGGGGGCAAGAGACCCAGTACTTC.

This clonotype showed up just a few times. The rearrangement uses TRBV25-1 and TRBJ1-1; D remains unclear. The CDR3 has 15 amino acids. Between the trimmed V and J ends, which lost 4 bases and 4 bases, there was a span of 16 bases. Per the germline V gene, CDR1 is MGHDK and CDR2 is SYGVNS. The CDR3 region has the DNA TGTGCCAGCAGTGGAACCTCGGGGTTTACCACTGAAGCTTTCTTT. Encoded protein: CASSGTSGFTTEAFF.

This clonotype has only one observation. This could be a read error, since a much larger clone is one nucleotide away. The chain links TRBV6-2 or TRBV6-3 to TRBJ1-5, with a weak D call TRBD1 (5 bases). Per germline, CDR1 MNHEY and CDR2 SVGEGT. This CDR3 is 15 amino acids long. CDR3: CASSYAGRVNQPQRF. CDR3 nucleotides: TGTGCCAGCAGCTACGCGGGCAGGGTGAATCAGCCCCAGCGTTTT.

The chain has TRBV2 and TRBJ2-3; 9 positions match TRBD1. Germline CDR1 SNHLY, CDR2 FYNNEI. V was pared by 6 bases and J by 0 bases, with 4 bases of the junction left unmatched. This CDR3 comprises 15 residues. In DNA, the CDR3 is TGTGCCAGCAGCTGGACAGGGGAAAGCACAGATACGCAGTATTTT. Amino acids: CASSWTGESTDTQYF.

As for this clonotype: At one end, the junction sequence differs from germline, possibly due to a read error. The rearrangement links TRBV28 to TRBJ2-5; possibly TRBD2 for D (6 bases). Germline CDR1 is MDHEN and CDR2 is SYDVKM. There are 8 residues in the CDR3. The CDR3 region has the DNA TGTGCCAGCGGGGGGATCAACTTC. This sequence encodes CASGGINF.

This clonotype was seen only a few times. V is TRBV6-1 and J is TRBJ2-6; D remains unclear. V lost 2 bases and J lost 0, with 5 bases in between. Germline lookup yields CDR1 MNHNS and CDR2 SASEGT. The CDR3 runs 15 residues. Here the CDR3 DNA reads TGTGCCAGCAGTGAACAGCACTCTGGGGCCAACGTCCTGACTTTC. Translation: CASSEQHSGANVLTF.

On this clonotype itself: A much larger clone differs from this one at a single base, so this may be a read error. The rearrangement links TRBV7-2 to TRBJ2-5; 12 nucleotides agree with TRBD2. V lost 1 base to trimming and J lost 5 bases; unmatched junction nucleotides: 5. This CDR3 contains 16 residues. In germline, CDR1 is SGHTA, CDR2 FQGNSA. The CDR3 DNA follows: TGTGCCAGCAGCTTAGGTCGACTAGCGGGAGTCGAGACCCAGTACTTC. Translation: CASSLGRLAGVETQYF.

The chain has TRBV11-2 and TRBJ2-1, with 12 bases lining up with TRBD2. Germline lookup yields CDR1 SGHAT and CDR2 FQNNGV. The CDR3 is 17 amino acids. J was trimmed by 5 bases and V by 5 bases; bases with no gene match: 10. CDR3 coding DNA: TGTGCCAGCAGCCCCATGACTAGCGGGAGCAGCCACAATGAGCAGTTCTTC. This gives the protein CASSPMTSGSSHNEQFF.

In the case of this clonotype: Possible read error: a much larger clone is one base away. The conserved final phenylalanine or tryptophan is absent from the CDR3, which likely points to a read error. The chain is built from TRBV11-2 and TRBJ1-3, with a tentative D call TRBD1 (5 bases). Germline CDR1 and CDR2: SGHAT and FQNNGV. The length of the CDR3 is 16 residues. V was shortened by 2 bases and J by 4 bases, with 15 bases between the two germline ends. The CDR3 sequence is CASSLRGGGTGNTIYL. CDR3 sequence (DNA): TGTGCCAGCAGCTTACGTGGGGGAGGGACCGGAAACACCATATATCTT.

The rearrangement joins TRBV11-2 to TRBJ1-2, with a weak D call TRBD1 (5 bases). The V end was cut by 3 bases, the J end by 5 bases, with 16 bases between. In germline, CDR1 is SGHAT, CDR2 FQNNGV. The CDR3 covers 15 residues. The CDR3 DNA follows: TGTGCCAGCAGCTTTCCTGGAGTACAGGCATATGGCTACACCTTC. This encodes CASSFPGVQAYGYTF. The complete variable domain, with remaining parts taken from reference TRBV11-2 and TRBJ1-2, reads EAGVAQSPRYKIIEKRQSVAFWCNPISGHATLYWYQQILGQGPKLLIQFQNNGVVDDSQLPKDRFSAERLKGVDSTLKIQPAKLEDSAVYLCASSFPGVQAYGYTFGSGTRLTVV.

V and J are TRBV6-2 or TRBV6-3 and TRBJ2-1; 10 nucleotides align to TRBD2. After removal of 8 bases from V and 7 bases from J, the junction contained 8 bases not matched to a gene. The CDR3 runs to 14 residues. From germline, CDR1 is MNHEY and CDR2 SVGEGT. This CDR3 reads CASGLSGGSNEQFF. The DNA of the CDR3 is TGTGCCAGCGGCCTTAGCGGGGGGTCGAATGAGCAGTTCTTC.

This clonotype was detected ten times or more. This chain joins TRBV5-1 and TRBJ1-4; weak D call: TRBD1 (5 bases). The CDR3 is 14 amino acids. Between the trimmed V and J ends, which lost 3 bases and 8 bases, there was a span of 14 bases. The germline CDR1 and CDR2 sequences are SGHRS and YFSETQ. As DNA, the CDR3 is TGCGCCAGCAGCTCCGGACACCCGGGGGAAAAACTGTTTTTT. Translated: CASSSGHPGEKLFF.

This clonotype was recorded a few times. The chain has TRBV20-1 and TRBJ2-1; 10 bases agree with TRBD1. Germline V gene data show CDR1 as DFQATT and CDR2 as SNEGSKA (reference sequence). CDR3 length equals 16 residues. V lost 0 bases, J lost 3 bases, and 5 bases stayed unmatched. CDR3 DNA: TGCAGTGCTAGAGACCGGGACAGGGGTTACTACAATGAGCAGTTCTTC. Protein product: CSARDRDRGYYNEQFF.

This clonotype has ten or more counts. DNA of the CDR3: TGTGCCAGCAGTGATGATGGTAATGAGCAGTTCTTC. This translates into CASSDDGNEQFF. The J gene is TRBJ2-1, the V gene TRBV2; D unclear. Germline V gene sequence: CDR1 SNHLY, CDR2 FYNNEI. The germline V and J ends were trimmed by 3 bases and 7 bases, with 7 bases remaining between them. The CDR3 has 12 amino acids.

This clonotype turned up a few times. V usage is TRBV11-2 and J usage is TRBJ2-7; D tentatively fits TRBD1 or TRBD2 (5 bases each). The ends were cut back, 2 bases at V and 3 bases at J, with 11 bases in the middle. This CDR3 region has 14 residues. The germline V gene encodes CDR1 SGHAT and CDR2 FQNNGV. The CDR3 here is CASSLPGAYYEQYF. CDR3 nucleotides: TGTGCCAGCAGCTTACCCGGGGCCTACTACGAGCAGTACTTC.

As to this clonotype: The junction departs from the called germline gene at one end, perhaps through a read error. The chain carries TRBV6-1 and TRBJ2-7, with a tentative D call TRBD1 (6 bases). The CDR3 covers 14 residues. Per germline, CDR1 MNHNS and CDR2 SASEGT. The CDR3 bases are TGTGCCAGCATCCTAACACAGGGATCCTCCGAGCAGTACTTC. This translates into CASILTQGSSEQYF.

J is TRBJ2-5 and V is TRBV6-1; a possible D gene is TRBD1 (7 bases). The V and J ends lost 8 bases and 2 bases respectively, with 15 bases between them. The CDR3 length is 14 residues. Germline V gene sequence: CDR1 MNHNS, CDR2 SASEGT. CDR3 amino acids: CASGAGGSQETQYF. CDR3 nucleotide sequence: TGTGCCAGCGGGGCAGGGGGGTCTCAAGAGACCCAGTACTTC.

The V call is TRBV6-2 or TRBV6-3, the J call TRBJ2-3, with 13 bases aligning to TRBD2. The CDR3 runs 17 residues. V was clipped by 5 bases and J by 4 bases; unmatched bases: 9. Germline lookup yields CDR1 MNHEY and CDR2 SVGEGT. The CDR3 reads CASSRTSGSRNPDTQYF. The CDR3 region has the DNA TGTGCCAGCAGTCGGACTAGCGGGAGTCGCAATCCAGATACGCAGTATTTT.

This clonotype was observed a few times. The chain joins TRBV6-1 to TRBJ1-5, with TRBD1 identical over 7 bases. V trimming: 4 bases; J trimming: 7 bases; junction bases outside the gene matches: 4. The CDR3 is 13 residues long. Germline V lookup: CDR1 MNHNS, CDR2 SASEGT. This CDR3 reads CASSVQGWQPQHF. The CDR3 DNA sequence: TGTGCCAGCAGTGTACAGGGGTGGCAGCCCCAGCATTTT.

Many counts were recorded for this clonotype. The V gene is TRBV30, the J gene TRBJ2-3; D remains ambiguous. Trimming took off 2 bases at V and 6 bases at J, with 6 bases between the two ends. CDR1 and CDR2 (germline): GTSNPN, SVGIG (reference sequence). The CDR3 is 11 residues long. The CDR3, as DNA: TGTGCCTGGAGTCATATGGATACGCAGTATTTT. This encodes CAWSHMDTQYF.

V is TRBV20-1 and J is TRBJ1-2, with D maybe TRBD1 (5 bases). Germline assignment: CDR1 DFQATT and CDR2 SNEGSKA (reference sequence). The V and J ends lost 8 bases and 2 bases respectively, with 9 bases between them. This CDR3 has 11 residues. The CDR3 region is CSLGGNYGYTF. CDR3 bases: TGCAGTCTTGGGGGGAACTATGGCTACACCTTC.

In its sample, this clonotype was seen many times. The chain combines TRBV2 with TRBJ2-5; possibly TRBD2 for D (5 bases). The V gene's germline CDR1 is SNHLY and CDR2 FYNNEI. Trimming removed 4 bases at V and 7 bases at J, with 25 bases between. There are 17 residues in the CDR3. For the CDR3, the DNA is TGTGCCAGCAGTGCAGAGGGTCTAGAACCTCCAAGAGGGACCCAGTACTTC. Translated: CASSAEGLEPPRGTQYF.

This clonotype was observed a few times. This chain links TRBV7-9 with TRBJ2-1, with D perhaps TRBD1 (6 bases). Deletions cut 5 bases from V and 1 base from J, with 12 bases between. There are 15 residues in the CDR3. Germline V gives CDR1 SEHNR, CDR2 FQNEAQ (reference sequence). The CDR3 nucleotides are TGTGCCAGCAGCCCCAAGCAGGGGTCCTACAATGAGCAGTTCTTC. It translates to CASSPKQGSYNEQFF. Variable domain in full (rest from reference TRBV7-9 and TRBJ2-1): DTGVSQNPRHKITKRGQNVTFRCDPISEHNRLYWYRQTLGQGPEFLTYFQNEAQLEKSRLLSDRFSAERPKGSFSTLEIQRTEQGDSAMYLCASSPKQGSYNEQFFGPGTRLTVL.

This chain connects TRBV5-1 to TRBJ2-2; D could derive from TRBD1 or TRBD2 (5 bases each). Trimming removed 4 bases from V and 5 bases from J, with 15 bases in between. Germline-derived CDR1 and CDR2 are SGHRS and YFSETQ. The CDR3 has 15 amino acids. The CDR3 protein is CASSPKRGATGELFF. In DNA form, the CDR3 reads TGCGCCAGCAGCCCCAAAAGAGGGGCGACCGGGGAGCTGTTTTTT.

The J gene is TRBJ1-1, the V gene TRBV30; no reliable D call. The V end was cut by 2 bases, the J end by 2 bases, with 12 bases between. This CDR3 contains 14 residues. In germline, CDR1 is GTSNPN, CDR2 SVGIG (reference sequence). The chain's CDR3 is CAWSRGKINTEAFF. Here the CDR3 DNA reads TGTGCCTGGAGTCGTGGTAAGATTAACACTGAAGCTTTCTTT.

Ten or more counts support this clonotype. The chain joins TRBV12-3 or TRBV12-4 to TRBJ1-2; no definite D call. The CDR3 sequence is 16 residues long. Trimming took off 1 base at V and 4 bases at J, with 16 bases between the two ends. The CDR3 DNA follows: TGTGCCAGCAGTTTAGAGACGGGCAGGCGGGTCTATGGCTACACCTTC. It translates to CASSLETGRRVYGYTF.

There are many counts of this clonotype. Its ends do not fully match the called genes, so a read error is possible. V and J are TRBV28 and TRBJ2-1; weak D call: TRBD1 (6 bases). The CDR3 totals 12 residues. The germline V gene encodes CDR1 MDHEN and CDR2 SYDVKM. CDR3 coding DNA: TGCGCCAGCAGCTCCAGGGGTAATGAGCAGTTCTTC. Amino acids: CASSSRGNEQFF.